The rows below give T cell receptor beta chains drawn from one sample of a study of cytomegalovirus exposure and HLA in healthy donors. Here immunoSEQ multiplex PCR was the method, and the copy in TCRdb shows in-frame clones only, minus some. This sample has 160,000 or so clones, with 75% to 85% found just once. Sequencing was done on a sample of PBMCs. The receptor source for this set is a woman aged 18-29 years in good health and CMV-seropositive. CDR3s include the opening cysteine and the closing phenylalanine or tryptophan. The D gene is left open where the match is weak. Expanded clones get a size class; other rows say once, few or many, or leave the size out.

D gene	V gene	J gene	clone size	CDR3 protein	CDR3 DNA
.	TRBV5-6	TRBJ2-7	.	CASSLSTARGEQYF	TGTGCCAGCAGCTTGTCGACGGCTAGGGGCGAGCAGTACTTC
TRBD1	TRBV4-1	TRBJ2-2	.	CASSQFIQGPGELFF	TGCGCCAGCAGCCAATTCATACAGGGGCCCGGGGAGCTGTTTTTT
.	TRBV6-6	TRBJ1-5	.	CASSYEPGSGNQPQHF	TGTGCCAGCAGTTACGAACCGGGGTCGGGCAATCAGCCCCAGCATTTT
TRBD1	TRBV5-1	TRBJ2-7	.	CASRPLPGQASYEQYF	TGCGCCAGCAGACCTCTCCCGGGACAGGCTTCCTACGAGCAGTACTTC
.	TRBV30	TRBJ1-2	.	CAWSYGSKQPYGYTF	TGTGCCTGGAGTTACGGCAGCAAACAGCCTTATGGCTACACCTTC
.	TRBV7-9	TRBJ1-1	once	CASSSGGTEAFF	TGTGCCAGCAGCTCCGGCGGCACTGAAGCTTTCTTT
.	TRBV2	TRBJ1-2	few	CASSVLRGGNYGYTF	TGTGCCAGCAGTGTTCTGAGGGGAGGAAACTATGGCTACACCTTC
TRBD1	TRBV29-1	TRBJ2-7	.	CSVVGTGSYEQYF	TGCAGCGTTGTTGGGACAGGGAGTTACGAGCAGTACTTC
.	TRBV9	TRBJ2-7	once	CASSVGGGLRNEQYF	TGTGCCAGCAGCGTAGGGGGCGGCCTTCGGAACGAGCAGTACTTC
.	TRBV25-1	TRBJ1-1	.	CASSRGRYEAFF	TGTGCCAGCAGTAGGGGGAGATACGAAGCTTTCTTT
.	TRBV21-1	TRBJ2-7	.	CASSKEVKRGDLSSYEQYF	TGTGCCAGCAGCAAAGAGGTCAAGCGGGGGGACCTGAGCTCCTACGAGCAGTACTTC
TRBD1	TRBV6-5	TRBJ1-1	.	CASSSGTAPSNTEAFF	TGTGCCAGCAGTTCCGGGACAGCCCCGTCGAACACTGAAGCTTTCTTT
.	TRBV30	TRBJ1-6	.	CAWTQMYNSPLHF	TGTGCCTGGACCCAAATGTATAATTCACCCCTCCACTTT
.	TRBV6-5	TRBJ1-2	.	CASSPRGGGYTF	TGTGCCAGCAGCCCACGAGGGGGTGGCTACACCTTC
.	TRBV5-1	TRBJ2-3	few	CASSLAVQGTDTQYF	TGCGCCAGCAGCTTGGCCGTGCAGGGCACAGATACGCAGTATTTT
.	TRBV5-4	TRBJ1-5	.	CASSAGPDQPQHF	TGTGCCAGCAGCGCAGGTCCCGATCAGCCCCAGCATTTT
.	TRBV29-1	TRBJ1-6	.	CSVIPLHF	TGCAGCGTCATTCCCCTCCACTTT
.	TRBV27	TRBJ1-2	.	CASSLSGVRGYTF	TGTGCCAGCAGTTTATCCGGGGTTCGGGGCTACACCTTC
.	TRBV27	TRBJ2-7	.	CASSFQATYEQYF	TGTGCCAGCAGTTTTCAGGCTACCTACGAGCAGTACTTC
.	TRBV5-6	TRBJ2-3	.	CASSLVVEGPDTQYF	TGTGCCAGCAGCTTGGTCGTGGAGGGACCAGATACGCAGTATTTT
TRBD2	TRBV7-6	TRBJ2-7	.	CASSAGTSGGERPFF	TGTGCCAGCAGCGCTGGGACTAGCGGGGGAGAACGTCCCTTTTTC